The 22 T cell receptor beta chains below come from one sample, sequenced in a study of identical twins. TCRdb passed the 5' RACE reads through MiXCR, listing each CDR3 protein once. The sample yields about 890,000 distinct CDR3 sequences, roughly an eighth seen once. A further study also used this sample, focusing on yellow fever vaccine responses in identical twins.

Source material: PBMCs. Receptor source: a woman aged 18-29 years in good health.

This clonotype was picked up a small number of times. The chain has TRBV6-6 and TRBJ1-1; D is unresolved. Between the trimmed V and J ends, which lost 3 bases and 5 bases, there was a span of 7 bases. Germline V gene lookup returns CDR1 MNHNY and CDR2 SVGAGI (reference sequence). The CDR3 totals 12 residues. Written as DNA, the CDR3 is TGTGCCAGCAGTTATCAGCGGACTGAAGCTTTCTTT. Its translation is CASSYQRTEAFF.

V usage is TRBV12-3 or TRBV12-4 and J usage is TRBJ2-6; TRBD1 might be the D (5 bases). V dropped 5 bases and J dropped 2 bases, with 19 bases sitting between them. The CDR3 has 18 residues. The CDR3 is CASSKFGADPAGANVLTF. For the CDR3, the DNA is TGTGCCAGCAGTAAGTTTGGGGCCGATCCAGCTGGGGCCAACGTCCTGACTTTC.

This clonotype has a handful of counts. CDR3 nucleotide sequence: TGCAGTGCAACAGGGGGCCGCTACGAGCAGTACTTC. Translating it yields CSATGGRYEQYF. The chain is built from TRBV20-1 and TRBJ2-7; 9 bases agree with TRBD1. V trimming: 6 bases; J trimming: 3 bases; junction bases outside the gene matches: 3. Germline V gene sequence: CDR1 DFQATT, CDR2 SNEGSKA (reference sequence). The CDR3 runs to 12 residues.

Only a few counts were recorded for this clonotype. This sequence joins TRBV7-9 and TRBJ2-3; a possible D gene is TRBD2 (6 bases). Germline values: CDR1 SEHNR, CDR2 FQNEAQ (reference sequence). Trimming cost V 8 bases and J 4 bases, with 10 bases left between them. The CDR3 spans 12 residues. CDR3 loop: CASAPGADTQYF. The CDR3 nucleotides are TGTGCCAGCGCCCCGGGGGCAGATACGCAGTATTTT. Looking up the rest from reference TRBV7-9 and TRBJ2-3 gives the full variable domain: DTGVSQNPRHKITKRGQNVTFRCDPISEHNRLYWYRQTLGQGPEFLTYFQNEAQLEKSRLLSDRFSAERPKGSFSTLEIQRTEQGDSAMYLCASAPGADTQYFGPGTRLTVL.

In DNA, the CDR3 is TGTGCCAGCAGCCAATTACCGGGACTAGCGGACAATGAGCAGTTCTTC. It translates to CASSQLPGLADNEQFF. The V and J genes are TRBV14 and TRBJ2-1; TRBD2 matches at 11 bases. J was trimmed by 5 bases and V by 2 bases; bases with no gene match: 5. There are 16 residues in the CDR3. The germline V gene encodes CDR1 SGHDN and CDR2 FVKESK. The full variable domain, completed using reference TRBV14 and TRBJ2-1, is EAGVTQFPSHSVIEKGQTVTLRCDPISGHDNLYWYRRVMGKEIKFLLHFVKESKQDESGMPNNRFLAERTGGTYSTLKVQPAELEDSGVYFCASSQLPGLADNEQFFGPGTRLTVL.

The rearrangement uses TRBV6-1 and TRBJ2-7; 7 bases match TRBD1. V dropped 4 bases and J dropped 4; count of bases not matched to a gene: 13. CDR1 MNHNS and CDR2 SASEGT come from the germline V gene. This CDR3 is built from 16 residues. The CDR3 loop reads CASSAQPPGQRYEQYV. DNA of the CDR3: TGTGCCAGCAGTGCGCAGCCTCCGGGACAGAGGTACGAGCAGTACGTC.

This clonotype was seen a handful of times. The CDR3 protein is CASRPPRDSLTGELFF. In DNA, the CDR3 is TGTGCCAGCAGGCCCCCCCGGGACAGCCTCACCGGGGAGCTGTTTTTT. V is TRBV2 and J is TRBJ2-2; 7 positions match TRBD1. This CDR3 spans 16 amino acids. The germline gives CDR1 SNHLY, CDR2 FYNNEI. V was pared by 6 bases and J by 4 bases, with 11 bases of the junction left unmatched.

This clonotype turned up a few times. The chain joins TRBV7-6 to TRBJ1-6, with D maybe TRBD1 (5 bases). Germline-derived CDR1 and CDR2 are SGHVS and FNYEAQ. The V gene lost 0 bases and the J gene lost 7 bases, with 13 bases spanning the gap. The CDR3 loop spans 16 amino acids. CDR3 amino acids: CASSLAVRGANSPLHF. The CDR3 nucleotides are TGTGCCAGCAGCTTAGCGGTGCGAGGGGCCAATTCACCCCTCCACTTT.

This chain connects TRBV7-6 to TRBJ1-5; perhaps TRBD1 as D (6 bases). V was clipped by 1 base and J by 7 bases, with 11 bases between them. In germline, CDR1 is SGHVS, CDR2 FNYEAQ. The CDR3 is 14 amino acids. The CDR3: CASSLGGGTQPQHF. The CDR3 coding sequence is TGTGCCAGCAGCTTAGGGGGGGGGACACAGCCCCAGCATTTT.

This clonotype was seen a handful of times. This chain links TRBV18 with TRBJ2-1; 7 bases are shared with TRBD2. J was trimmed by 0 bases and V by 5 bases; bases with no gene match: 13. Germline CDR1 is KGHSH and CDR2 is LQKENI. The CDR3 sequence is 18 residues long. Written as DNA, the CDR3 is TGTGCCAGCTCAGGCGTGGGTAGCGGGCCGAGCTCCTACAATGAGCAGTTCTTC. Encoded protein: CASSGVGSGPSSYNEQFF.

In this sample, this clonotype turned up once. This sequence joins TRBV6-5 and TRBJ2-2, with D tentatively TRBD2 (5 bases). V was pared by 4 bases and J by 2 bases, with 11 bases between. This CDR3 is 15 amino acids long. The germline gives CDR1 MNHEY, CDR2 SVGAGI. CDR3 coding DNA: TGTGCCAGCAGTTGGACTCCTGTCAACACCGGGGAGCTGTTTTTT. This gives the protein CASSWTPVNTGELFF.

The sample holds a few counts of this clonotype. This sequence joins TRBV12-3 or TRBV12-4 and TRBJ2-7; 7 bases map to TRBD2. This CDR3 spans 15 amino acids. V was clipped by 6 bases and J by 7 bases; unmatched bases: 15. CDR3 DNA sequence: TGTGCCAGCAGCCCGCGGGCTAGCGGTACGGTGGAGCAGTACTTC. Amino acids: CASSPRASGTVEQYF.

This clonotype was seen ten or more times. V usage is TRBV5-1 and J usage is TRBJ2-1; D unclear. Trimming took off 6 bases at V and 5 bases at J, with 6 bases between the two ends. This CDR3 region has 11 residues. The V gene's germline CDR1 is SGHRS and CDR2 YFSETQ. The CDR3, as DNA: TGCGCCAGCATCCTGAACAATGAGCAGTTCTTC. Translating gives CASILNNEQFF.

This clonotype was counted at least ten times. The chain recombines TRBV5-1 with TRBJ2-1; D is ambiguous. Germline values: CDR1 SGHRS, CDR2 YFSETQ. Trimming left V 0 bases short and J 8 bases short, with 9 bases between. The CDR3 extends over 13 amino acids. The CDR3 region is CASSLVSRDEQFF. The DNA for the CDR3 is TGCGCCAGCAGCTTGGTCTCGCGCGATGAGCAGTTCTTC.

There are a few counts of this clonotype. This chain joins TRBV7-9 and TRBJ2-1, with TRBD2 identical over 11 bases. V was clipped by 5 bases and J by 5 bases; unmatched bases: 8. The CDR3 sequence is 16 residues long. Germline CDR1 and CDR2: SEHNR and FQNEAQ (reference sequence). For the CDR3, the DNA is TGTGCCAGCAGCAATGACAGACTAGCGGGAAACAATGAGCAGTTCTTC. The encoded protein is CASSNDRLAGNNEQFF.

The sample holds a few counts of this clonotype. The chain is built from TRBV5-1 and TRBJ2-4; 7 bases line up with TRBD1. Germline CDR1 SGHRS, CDR2 YFSETQ. This CDR3 contains 15 residues. V lost 4 bases, J lost 3 bases, and 7 bases stayed unmatched. CDR3 bases: TGCGCCAGCAGCGCCCCGGCAGGGGGCAAAAACATTCAGTACTTC. Its translation is CASSAPAGGKNIQYF.

The V call is TRBV7-9, the J call TRBJ2-3; no firm D call. Germline loops: CDR1 SEHNR, CDR2 FQNEAQ (reference sequence). The CDR3 is made up of 12 amino acids. V was pared by 1 base and J by 14 bases, with 13 bases between. As DNA, the CDR3 is TGTGCCAGCAGCTTAGACGACACCAAAGTGTATTTT. Its translation: CASSLDDTKVYF.

The chain carries TRBV5-1 and TRBJ2-4; D is unclear. CDR1 and CDR2 from the germline V gene are SGHRS and YFSETQ. Trimming cost V 4 bases and J 3 bases, with 17 bases left between them. The CDR3 runs to 16 residues. CDR3 in amino acids: CASSPPRLLDKNIQYF. The CDR3 DNA follows: TGCGCCAGCAGCCCGCCCCGTTTGTTGGACAAAAACATTCAGTACTTC.

The V call is TRBV10-2, the J call TRBJ1-2; possibly TRBD1 for D (6 bases). The CDR3 is 15 amino acids. Looked up from germline, CDR1 is WSHSY and CDR2 is SAAADI. V lost 3 bases to trimming and J lost 8 bases, with 19 bases between them. CDR3 bases: TGCGCCAGCAGTGAAGGGGGTTCGCCCATTTTCGGCTACACCTTC. Residues: CASSEGGSPIFGYTF.

This chain uses TRBV7-6 with TRBJ2-1; 8 bases agree with TRBD2. The CDR3 is made up of 18 amino acids. The V and J ends lost 5 bases and 6 bases, in that order; junction bases with no gene match: 18. Germline V lookup: CDR1 SGHVS, CDR2 FNYEAQ. Written as DNA, the CDR3 is TGTGCCAGCAGCCCGACCAGTCCGGGCGGGGGGCTCGGCAATGAGCAGTTCTTC. Translating gives CASSPTSPGGGLGNEQFF.

This chain connects TRBV12-3 or TRBV12-4 to TRBJ2-6, with 10 bases identical to TRBD1. The CDR3 is 18 residues long. Unmatched junction bases numbered 13, after V lost 11 bases and J lost 0 bases. The CDR3 sequence: CACCLKGQGISGANVLTF. The CDR3 DNA reads as TGTGCCTGCTGTTTAAAGGGACAGGGGATCTCTGGGGCCAACGTCCTGACTTTC.

This clonotype was picked up a small number of times. The V gene is TRBV5-6, the J gene TRBJ2-7, with 7 bases aligning to TRBD2. V shed 1 base, J shed 6 bases, and the junction held 7 bases outside the gene matches. The CDR3 is 14 amino acids. Germline V gene data show CDR1 as SGHDT and CDR2 as YYEEEE. In DNA form, the CDR3 reads TGTGCCAGCAGCTTGCTTACAGCGGGGATCGAGCAGTACGTC. Protein: CASSLLTAGIEQYV.